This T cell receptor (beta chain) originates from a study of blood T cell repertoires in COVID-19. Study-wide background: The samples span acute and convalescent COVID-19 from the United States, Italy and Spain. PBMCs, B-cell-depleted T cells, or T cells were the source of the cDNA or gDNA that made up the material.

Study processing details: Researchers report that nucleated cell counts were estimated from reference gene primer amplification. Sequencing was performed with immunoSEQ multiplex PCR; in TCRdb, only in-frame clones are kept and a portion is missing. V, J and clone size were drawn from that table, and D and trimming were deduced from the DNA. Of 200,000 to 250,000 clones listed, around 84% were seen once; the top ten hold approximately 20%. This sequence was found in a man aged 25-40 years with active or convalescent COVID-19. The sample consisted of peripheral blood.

This CDR3 is CASSTDSPSVSPQHF. CDR3 nucleotides: TGTGCCAGCAGCACCGACAGCCCCTCGGTGTCGCCCCAGCATTTT. This chain connects TRBV6-5 to TRBJ1-5; TRBD1 might be the D (5 bases). V was clipped by 6 bases and J by 9 bases, with 21 bases between them. The CDR3 contains 15 residues. Germline CDR1 MNHEY, CDR2 SVGAGI.